This T cell receptor (beta chain) stems from a study of T-cell memory formation after mild COVID-19. TCRdb redid the calling of the 5' RACE reads with MiXCR, one entry per CDR3 protein. The table shows approximately 210,000 distinct CDR3 sequences, with more than 9% occurring only once. CDR1 SEHNR and CDR2 FQNEAQ come from the germline V gene (reference sequence). Unmatched junction bases numbered 10, after V lost 5 bases and J lost 2 bases. This CDR3 spans 16 amino acids. In regard to this clonotype: The antigen is undetermined. A much larger clone is a single base away; this may be a read error.

Study-wide results and caveats: Balance between CD4 and CD8 was seen in clones contracting day 15 to 85, and a CD4+ lean was seen in later expanders.

The chain couples TRBV7-9 to TRBJ2-3, with 7 bases that match TRBD1. The source material was PBMCs or a T cell subset sorted from them (not recorded which). The sequence came from a man aged 18 to 29 who had mild COVID-19 (a few samples of this study predate the infection). Cell type and time point are not known. This CDR3 is CASSDQGVAVTDTQYF. The CDR3 nucleotides are TGTGCCAGCAGCGATCAGGGGGTGGCCGTCACAGATACGCAGTATTTT.